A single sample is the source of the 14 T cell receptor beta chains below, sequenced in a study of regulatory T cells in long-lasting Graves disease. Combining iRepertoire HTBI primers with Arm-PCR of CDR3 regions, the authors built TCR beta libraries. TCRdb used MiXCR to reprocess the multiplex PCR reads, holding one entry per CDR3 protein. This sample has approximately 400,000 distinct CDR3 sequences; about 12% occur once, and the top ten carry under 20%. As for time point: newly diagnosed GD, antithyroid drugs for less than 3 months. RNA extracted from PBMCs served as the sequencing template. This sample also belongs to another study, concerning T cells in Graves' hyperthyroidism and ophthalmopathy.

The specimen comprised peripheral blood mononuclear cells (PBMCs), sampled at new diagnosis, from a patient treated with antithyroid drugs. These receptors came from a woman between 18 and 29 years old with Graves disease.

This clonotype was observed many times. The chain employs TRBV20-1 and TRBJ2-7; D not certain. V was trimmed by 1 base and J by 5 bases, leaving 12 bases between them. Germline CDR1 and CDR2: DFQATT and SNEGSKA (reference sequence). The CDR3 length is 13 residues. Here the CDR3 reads CSARVSVNDEQYF. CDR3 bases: TGCAGTGCTAGAGTATCCGTTAATGACGAGCAGTACTTC.

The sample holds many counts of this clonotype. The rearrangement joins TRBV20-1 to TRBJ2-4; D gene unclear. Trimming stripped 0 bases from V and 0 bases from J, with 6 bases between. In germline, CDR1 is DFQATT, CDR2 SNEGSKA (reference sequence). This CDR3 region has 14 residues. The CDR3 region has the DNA TGCAGTGCTAGAGATCGTCTAGCCAAAAACATTCAGTACTTC. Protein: CSARDRLAKNIQYF.

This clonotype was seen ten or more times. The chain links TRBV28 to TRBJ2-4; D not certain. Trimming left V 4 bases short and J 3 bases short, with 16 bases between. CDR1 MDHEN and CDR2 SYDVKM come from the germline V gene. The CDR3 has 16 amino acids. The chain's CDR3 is CASSYPLGLSKNIQYF. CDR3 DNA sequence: TGTGCCAGCAGTTACCCTCTAGGGTTGAGCAAAAACATTCAGTACTTC.

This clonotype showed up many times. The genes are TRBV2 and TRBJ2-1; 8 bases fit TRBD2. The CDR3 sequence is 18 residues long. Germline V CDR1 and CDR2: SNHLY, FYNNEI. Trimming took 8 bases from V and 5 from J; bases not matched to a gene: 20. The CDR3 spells CASGGLAIRVIENNEQFF. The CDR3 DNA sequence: TGTGCCAGCGGAGGACTAGCTATTAGGGTAATCGAAAACAATGAGCAGTTCTTC.

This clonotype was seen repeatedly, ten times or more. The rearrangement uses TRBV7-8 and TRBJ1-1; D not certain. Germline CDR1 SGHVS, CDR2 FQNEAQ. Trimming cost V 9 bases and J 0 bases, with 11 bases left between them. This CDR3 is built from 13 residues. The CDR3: CASIGPVNTEAFF. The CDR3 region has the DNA TGTGCCAGTATAGGGCCAGTGAACACTGAAGCTTTCTTT.

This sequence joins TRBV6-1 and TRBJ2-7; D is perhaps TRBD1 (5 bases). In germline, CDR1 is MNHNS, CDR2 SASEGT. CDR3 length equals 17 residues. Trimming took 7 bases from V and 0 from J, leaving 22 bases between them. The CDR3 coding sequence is TGTGCCAGCACCGACGGTGGGGCCTCCCTGAGCTCCTACGAGCAGTACTTC. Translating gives CASTDGGASLSSYEQYF.

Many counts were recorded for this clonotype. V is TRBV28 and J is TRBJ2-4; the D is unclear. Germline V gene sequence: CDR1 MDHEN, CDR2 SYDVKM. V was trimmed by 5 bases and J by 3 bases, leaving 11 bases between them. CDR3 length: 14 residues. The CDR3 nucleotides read TGTGCCAGCAGTCCTCGGTTTGGCAAAAACATTCAGTACTTC. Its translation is CASSPRFGKNIQYF. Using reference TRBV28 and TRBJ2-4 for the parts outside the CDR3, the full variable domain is DVKVTQSSRYLVKRTGEKVFLECVQDMDHENMFWYRQDPGLGLRLIYFSYDVKMKEKGDIPEGYSVSREKKERFSLILESASTNQTSMYLCASSPRFGKNIQYFGAGTRLSVL.

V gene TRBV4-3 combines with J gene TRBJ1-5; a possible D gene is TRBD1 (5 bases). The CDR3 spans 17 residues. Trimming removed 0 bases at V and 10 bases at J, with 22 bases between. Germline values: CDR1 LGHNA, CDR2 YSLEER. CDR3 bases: TGCGCCAGCAGCCAAGAGTGGATGCAGGGAGGTCATTCTCCCCAGCATTTT. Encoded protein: CASSQEWMQGGHSPQHF.

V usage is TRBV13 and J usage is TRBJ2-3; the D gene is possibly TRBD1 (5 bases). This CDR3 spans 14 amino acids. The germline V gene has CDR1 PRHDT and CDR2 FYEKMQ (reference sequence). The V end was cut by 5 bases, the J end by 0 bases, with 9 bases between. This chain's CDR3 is CASSGARSTDTQYF. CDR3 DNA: TGTGCCAGCAGCGGGGCACGGAGCACAGATACGCAGTATTTT.

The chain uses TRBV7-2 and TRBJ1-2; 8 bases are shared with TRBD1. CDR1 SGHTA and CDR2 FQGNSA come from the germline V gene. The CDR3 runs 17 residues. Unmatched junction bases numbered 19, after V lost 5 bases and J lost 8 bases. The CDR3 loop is CASSLYRDRTTLGGYTF. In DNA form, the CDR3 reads TGTGCCAGCAGCCTATACAGGGACAGGACAACCCTAGGGGGCTACACCTTC. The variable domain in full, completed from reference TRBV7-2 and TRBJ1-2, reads GAGVSQSPSNKVTEKGKDVELRCDPISGHTALYWYRQSLGQGLEFLIYFQGNSAPDKSGLPSDRFSAERTGGSVSTLTIQRTQQEDSAVYLCASSLYRDRTTLGGYTFGSGTRLTVV.

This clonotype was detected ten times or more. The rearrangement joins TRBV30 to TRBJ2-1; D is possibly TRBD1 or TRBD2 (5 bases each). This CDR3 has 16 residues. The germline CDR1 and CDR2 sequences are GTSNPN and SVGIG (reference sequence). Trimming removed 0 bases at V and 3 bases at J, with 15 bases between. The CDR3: CAWSVMGTRIYNEQFF. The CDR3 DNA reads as TGTGCCTGGAGTGTAATGGGGACGCGGATCTACAATGAGCAGTTCTTC.

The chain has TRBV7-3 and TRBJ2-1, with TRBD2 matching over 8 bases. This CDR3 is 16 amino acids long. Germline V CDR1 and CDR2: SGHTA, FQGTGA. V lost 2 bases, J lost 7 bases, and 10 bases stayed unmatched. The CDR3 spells CASSLGSGGAPNEQFF. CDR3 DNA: TGTGCCAGCAGCTTAGGTTCGGGGGGGGCCCCAAATGAGCAGTTCTTC.

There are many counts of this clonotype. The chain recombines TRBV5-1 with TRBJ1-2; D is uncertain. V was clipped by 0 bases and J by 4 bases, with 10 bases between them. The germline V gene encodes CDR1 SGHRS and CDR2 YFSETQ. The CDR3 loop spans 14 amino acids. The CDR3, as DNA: TGCGCCAGCAGCTTGGAGTCCTCCAGCTATGGCTACACCTTC. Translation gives CASSLESSSYGYTF.

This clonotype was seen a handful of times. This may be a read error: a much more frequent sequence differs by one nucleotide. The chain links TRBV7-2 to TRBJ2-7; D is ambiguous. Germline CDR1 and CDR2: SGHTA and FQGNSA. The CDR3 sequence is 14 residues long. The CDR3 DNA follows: TGTGCCAGCAGCTTACACCAATACTCCTACGGGCAGTACGTC. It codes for CASSLHQYSYGQYV.